Listed below are T cell receptor beta chains from one sample, sequenced in a study of glioma-infiltrating T cells after dendritic cell vaccination. Method: immunoSEQ multiplex PCR; TCRdb's copy keeps in-frame clones and lacks some. The data contain under 100,000 clones, around 90% of them seen just once; the ten biggest clones take up approximately 2.9%. The source was blood, collected before dendritic cell vaccination. Receptors originate from a human donor with glioblastoma. Each CDR3 is given with its conserved first and last residue. D genes are given only for firm matches. Clone size, where shown, is once, few, many, or a class for clones that have expanded.

j_gene: TRBJ1-1; abundance: NA; v_gene: TRBV2; d_gene: NA; CDR3aa: CASSEGVGTEAFF; CDR3nt: TGTGCCAGCAGTGAGGGAGTCGGGACTGAAGCTTTCTTT
j_gene: TRBJ2-7; abundance: once; v_gene: TRBV30; d_gene: TRBD2; CDR3aa: CAWRVAGGYEQYF; CDR3nt: TGTGCCTGGAGGGTAGCGGGAGGGTACGAGCAGTACTTC
j_gene: TRBJ2-1; abundance: NA; v_gene: TRBV25-1; d_gene: TRBD2; CDR3aa: CASSELSSGINNEQFF; CDR3nt: TGTGCCAGCAGTGAATTATCTAGCGGGATAAATAATGAGCAGTTCTTC
j_gene: TRBJ2-3; abundance: once; v_gene: TRBV12-5; d_gene: TRBD1; CDR3aa: CASGPGQGAGTDTQYF; CDR3nt: TGTGCTAGTGGACCCGGACAGGGGGCAGGCACAGATACGCAGTATTTT
j_gene: TRBJ2-2; abundance: NA; v_gene: TRBV29-1; d_gene: TRBD1; CDR3aa: CSVQQGSGTGELFF; CDR3nt: TGCAGCGTTCAACAGGGGTCGGGCACCGGGGAGCTGTTTTTT
j_gene: TRBJ1-1; abundance: NA; v_gene: TRBV6-1; d_gene: TRBD1; CDR3aa: CASSDVVTGASRTEAFF; CDR3nt: TGTGCCAGCAGTGACGTAGTAACAGGGGCGTCTCGCACTGAAGCTTTCTTT
j_gene: TRBJ2-2; abundance: NA; v_gene: TRBV9; d_gene: NA; CDR3aa: CASEGFDTGELFF; CDR3nt: TGTGCCAGCGAGGGATTCGACACCGGGGAGCTGTTTTTT
j_gene: TRBJ1-2; abundance: once; v_gene: TRBV30; d_gene: NA; CDR3aa: CAWRPGRNYGYTF; CDR3nt: TGTGCCTGGAGGCCGGGGAGGAACTATGGCTACACCTTC
j_gene: TRBJ1-1; abundance: once; v_gene: TRBV18; d_gene: TRBD1; CDR3aa: CASSLDRANTEAFF; CDR3nt: TGTGCCAGCTCACTAGACAGGGCTAACACTGAAGCTTTCTTT
j_gene: TRBJ1-1; abundance: NA; v_gene: TRBV25-1; d_gene: NA; CDR3aa: CASRATGINTEAFF; CDR3nt: TGTGCCAGCAGGGCCACAGGGATTAACACTGAAGCTTTCTTT
j_gene: TRBJ1-3; abundance: NA; v_gene: TRBV29-1; d_gene: NA; CDR3aa: CSVAQGNTIYF; CDR3nt: TGCAGCGTTGCCCAAGGAAACACCATATATTTT
j_gene: TRBJ2-5; abundance: NA; v_gene: TRBV7-2; d_gene: TRBD2; CDR3aa: CASSLLGLGGQETQYF; CDR3nt: TGTGCCAGCAGCCTGCTGGGACTAGGGGGGCAAGAGACCCAGTACTTC
j_gene: TRBJ2-7; abundance: NA; v_gene: TRBV5-6; d_gene: NA; CDR3aa: CASSFPTGAYEQYF; CDR3nt: TGTGCCAGCAGCTTTCCCACGGGGGCCTACGAGCAGTACTTC
j_gene: TRBJ1-2; abundance: NA; v_gene: TRBV6-6; d_gene: NA; CDR3aa: CASRLDGYTF; CDR3nt: TGTGCCAGCAGACTGGATGGCTACACCTTC
j_gene: TRBJ2-7; abundance: NA; v_gene: TRBV7-3; d_gene: TRBD1; CDR3aa: CASSTGQGYEQYF; CDR3nt: TGTGCCAGCAGCACGGGACAGGGCTACGAGCAGTACTTC
j_gene: TRBJ1-3; abundance: NA; v_gene: TRBV7-6; d_gene: NA; CDR3aa: CASSLGADSGNTIYF; CDR3nt: TGTGCCAGCAGCTTAGGGGCTGACTCTGGAAACACCATATATTTT
j_gene: TRBJ1-2; abundance: NA; v_gene: TRBV2; d_gene: NA; CDR3aa: CASSPDKNYGYTF; CDR3nt: TGTGCCAGCAGTCCCGACAAAAACTATGGCTACACCTTC
j_gene: TRBJ2-1; abundance: NA; v_gene: TRBV5-1; d_gene: NA; CDR3aa: CASRGTGVYNEQFF; CDR3nt: TGCGCCAGCAGGGGGACTGGAGTCTACAATGAGCAGTTCTTC
j_gene: TRBJ1-2; abundance: NA; v_gene: TRBV5-1; d_gene: TRBD1; CDR3aa: CASSLGWDRNYGYTF; CDR3nt: TGCGCCAGCAGCTTGGGGTGGGACAGGAACTATGGCTACACCTTC
j_gene: TRBJ1-5; abundance: NA; v_gene: TRBV6-5; d_gene: NA; CDR3aa: CASSRTVSNQPQHF; CDR3nt: TGTGCCAGCAGCCGGACAGTTAGCAATCAGCCCCAGCATTTT